The 12 T cell receptor beta chains below come from one sample, sequenced in a study of graft-versus-host responses after intestinal transplantation. Assay: immunoSEQ multiplex PCR; the TCRdb copy retains only in-frame clones and omits some. The sample has 96,000 or so clones, more than 85% seen once. Their antigens are not known. Specimen: unstimulated CD4+ T cells sorted from spleen or lymph node cells, collected before intestinal transplant. The receptors come from a human donor who received an intestinal transplant.

The CDR3, as DNA: TGTGCCAGCAGCTCCCGCGGGAACTACAATGAGCAGTTCTTC. Translated, it gives CASSSRGNYNEQFF. The chain employs TRBV6-1 and TRBJ2-1; D perhaps matches TRBD2 (6 bases). The V end lost 6 bases, the J end lost 3 bases, and 12 bases lay between the germline ends. The CDR3 covers 14 residues. Germline V gene sequence: CDR1 MNHNS, CDR2 SASEGT.

V gene TRBV7-9 combines with J gene TRBJ2-1; 7 positions match TRBD2. With 1 base clipped from V and 7 bases from J, the junction kept 7 bases outside the gene matches. The CDR3 runs 15 residues. From germline, CDR1 is SEHNR and CDR2 FQNEAQ (reference sequence). CDR3 DNA sequence: TGTGCCAGCAGCTTAGTCGTTGGGGGGGGAAATGAGCAGTTCTTC. This gives the protein CASSLVVGGGNEQFF. The full variable domain, with the rest looked up from reference TRBV7-9 and TRBJ2-1, is DTGVSQNPRHKITKRGQNVTFRCDPISEHNRLYWYRQTLGQGPEFLTYFQNEAQLEKSRLLSDRFSAERPKGSFSTLEIQRTEQGDSAMYLCASSLVVGGGNEQFFGPGTRLTVL.

V and J are TRBV5-6 and TRBJ2-5; 9 bases fit TRBD1. Trimming cost V 3 bases and J 5 bases; bases outside gene matches: 8. In germline, CDR1 is SGHDT, CDR2 YYEEEE. The length of the CDR3 is 15 residues. The CDR3 protein is CASSYRTGVVETQYF. The CDR3 nucleotides are TGTGCCAGCAGCTACCGGACAGGGGTCGTGGAGACCCAGTACTTC. Full variable domain (missing parts from reference TRBV5-6 and TRBJ2-5): DAGVTQSPTHLIKTRGQQVTLRCSPKSGHDTVSWYQQALGQGPQFIFQYYEEEERQRGNFPDRFSGHQFPNYSSELNVNALLLGDSALYLCASSYRTGVVETQYFGPGTRLLVL.

The V call is TRBV5-4, the J call TRBJ2-3, with 9 positions matching TRBD2. Trimming cost V 3 bases and J 1 base; bases outside gene matches: 6. The CDR3 is 16 amino acids. Germline CDR1 SGHNT, CDR2 YYREEE (reference sequence). The CDR3 is CASSSAQRGGTDTQYF. In nucleotides, the CDR3 is TGTGCCAGCAGCTCAGCCCAGCGGGGGGGCACAGATACGCAGTATTTT.

The rearrangement joins TRBV6-6 to TRBJ2-3; D not resolved. Germline V gene lookup returns CDR1 MNHNY and CDR2 SVGAGI (reference sequence). With 2 bases removed from V and 0 bases from J, the gap between germline ends came to 9 bases. The CDR3 has 15 residues. The CDR3 reads CASSYATPSTDTQYF. CDR3 coding DNA: TGTGCCAGCAGTTACGCAACACCTAGCACAGATACGCAGTATTTT.

The V gene is TRBV7-9, the J gene TRBJ1-1; D is unclear. The CDR3 has 13 residues. The ends were cut back, 4 bases at V and 1 base at J, with 7 bases in the middle. CDR1 is SEHNR, CDR2 FQNEAQ, per germline (reference sequence). The CDR3 DNA follows: TGTGCCAGCAGCTCTCTATGGAACACTGAAGCTTTCTTT. Protein: CASSSLWNTEAFF.

The chain carries TRBV19 and TRBJ2-3; perhaps TRBD1 as D (6 bases). Trimming took 4 bases from V and 6 from J, leaving 20 bases between them. CDR3 length: 16 residues. Germline values: CDR1 LNHDA, CDR2 SQIVND (reference sequence). The CDR3: CASSRFVSGAPDTQYF. The CDR3 DNA is TGTGCCAGTAGTAGGTTTGTGTCAGGGGCACCGGATACGCAGTATTTT.

The chain has TRBV5-1 and TRBJ2-5; D perhaps matches TRBD1 (7 bases). CDR3 length equals 13 residues. Trimming left V 5 bases short and J 2 bases short, with 10 bases between. Germline V lookup: CDR1 SGHRS, CDR2 YFSETQ. The CDR3: CASREGQQETQYF. CDR3 DNA sequence: TGCGCCAGCAGGGAGGGACAGCAAGAGACCCAGTACTTC. Full variable domain (missing parts from reference TRBV5-1 and TRBJ2-5): KAGVTQTPRYLIKTRGQQVTLSCSPISGHRSVSWYQQTPGQGLQFLFEYFSETQRNKGNFPGRFSGRQFSNSRSEMNVSTLELGDSALYLCASREGQQETQYFGPGTRLLVL.

The chain has TRBV6-1 and TRBJ2-2, with D perhaps matching TRBD1 (5 bases). This CDR3 is 12 amino acids long. V was pared by 10 bases and J by 1 base, with 7 bases between. CDR1 and CDR2 from the germline V gene are MNHNS and SASEGT. The chain's CDR3 is CANGQNTGELFF. The CDR3 DNA reads TGTGCCAACGGACAGAACACCGGGGAGCTGTTTTTT.

This chain uses TRBV5-6 with TRBJ1-2; 7 bases match TRBD1. The germline CDR1 and CDR2 sequences are SGHDT and YYEEEE. This CDR3 is built from 15 residues. Trimming took 5 bases from V and 4 from J; bases not matched to a gene: 11. The chain's CDR3 is CASRETGLTFYGYTF. The CDR3 DNA is TGTGCCAGCAGAGAGACAGGGCTCACTTTCTATGGCTACACCTTC.

The sample holds one count of this clone. V usage is TRBV11-2 and J usage is TRBJ2-7, with 11 bases that match TRBD2. Unmatched junction bases numbered 4, after V lost 5 bases and J lost 4 bases. Per the germline V gene, CDR1 is SGHAT and CDR2 is FQNNGV. This CDR3 region has 14 residues. The CDR3 DNA reads as TGTGCCAGCAGCCGAGGGACTAGCGGATACGAGCAGTACTTC. It encodes CASSRGTSGYEQYF.

This clone has just one count. The chain is built from TRBV30 and TRBJ2-2, with 7 bases identical to TRBD1. Germline CDR1 GTSNPN, CDR2 SVGIG (reference sequence). This CDR3 is 14 amino acids long. V was pared by 8 bases and J by 5 bases, with 11 bases of the junction left unmatched. Written as DNA, the CDR3 is TGTGCCAGAGAAGAGGGGGCGCAAACCGGGGAGCTGTTTTTT. Translating it yields CAREEGAQTGELFF.